One and the same sample provided the 17 T cell receptor beta chains below, sequenced in a study of graft-versus-host responses after intestinal transplantation. Co-plating was performed using roughly 200,000 CFSE-labeled responder cells and roughly 200,000 irradiated, violet-dye-labeled stimulator cells. TCRdb keeps only in-frame clones here, not all; method: immunoSEQ multiplex PCR. The repertoire holds about 21,000 clones, with 30% to 40% as singletons. The sample here was alloreactive CD8+ T cells from a mixed lymphocyte reaction culture, taken before intestinal transplant. Sample subset: CFSE-low proliferating T cells sorted from approximately 6-day pre-transplant mixed lymphocyte reaction (GvH or HvG direction). All receptors derive from a human patient who received an intestinal transplant.

This clone was recorded a few times. This chain connects TRBV4-3 to TRBJ1-6; D perhaps matches TRBD1 (6 bases). The CDR3 covers 14 residues. Trimming left V 1 base short and J 10 bases short, with 11 bases between. CDR1 and CDR2 (germline): LGHNA, YSLEER. CDR3 sequence: CASSQAGGGSPLHF. The CDR3 nucleotides read TGCGCCAGCAGCCAAGCTGGGGGCGGCTCACCCCTCCACTTT.

The chain links TRBV4-1 to TRBJ2-5; no definite D call. Trimming removed 3 bases from V and 7 bases from J, with 15 bases in between. The CDR3 length is 14 residues. In germline, CDR1 is MGHRA, CDR2 YSYEKL. Here the CDR3 DNA reads TGCGCCAGCAGCCACAAGCCCCCGCCCGGGACCCAGTACTTC. This translates into CASSHKPPPGTQYF.

V usage is TRBV7-9 and J usage is TRBJ2-1, with a possible D match to TRBD1 (6 bases). Germline V gene lookup returns CDR1 SEHNR and CDR2 FQNEAQ (reference sequence). With 1 base removed from V and 3 bases from J, the gap between germline ends came to 13 bases. The CDR3 extends over 16 amino acids. This chain's CDR3 is CASSLGPQGRYNEQFF. The CDR3 bases are TGTGCCAGCAGCTTAGGTCCCCAGGGGCGCTACAATGAGCAGTTCTTC.

This clone appeared a few times. The chain links TRBV29-1 to TRBJ2-7; D gene ambiguous. Germline V gene data show CDR1 as SQVTM and CDR2 as ANQGSEA. V shed 4 bases and J shed 3 bases, with 4 bases lying between them. The length of the CDR3 is 10 residues. The CDR3 DNA follows: TGCAGCGTTGGCGACTACGAGCAGTACTTC. It is translated as CSVGDYEQYF.

J is TRBJ1-3 and V is TRBV11-2, with D maybe TRBD1 (6 bases). V dropped 5 bases and J dropped 9 bases, with 20 bases sitting between them. CDR3 length: 15 amino acids. Per germline, CDR1 SGHAT and CDR2 FQNNGV. The CDR3 nucleotides read TGTGCCAGCAGCCAACGGGCAGGGGCTCGAGGCACCATATATTTT. Translated: CASSQRAGARGTIYF. The entire variable domain, with the rest obtained from reference TRBV11-2 and TRBJ1-3, is as follows: EAGVAQSPRYKIIEKRQSVAFWCNPISGHATLYWYQQILGQGPKLLIQFQNNGVVDDSQLPKDRFSAERLKGVDSTLKIQPAKLEDSAVYLCASSQRAGARGTIYFGEGSWLTVV.

This chain joins TRBV19 and TRBJ1-2; TRBD1 aligns across 9 bases. CDR1 is LNHDA and CDR2 is SQIVND in the germline V gene (reference sequence). V shed 6 bases and J 4 bases; nucleotides not matched to a gene: 15. The CDR3 has 17 residues. CDR3 coding DNA: TGTGCCAGTAGGCCCGCCACCGGGACAGGGCGACTCTATGGCTACACCTTC. Translation: CASRPATGTGRLYGYTF.

The chain recombines TRBV29-1 with TRBJ2-3, with D possibly TRBD1 on 6 matching bases. Trimming shortened V by 3 bases and J by 0 bases, and 10 bases separated the two germline ends. Germline values: CDR1 SQVTM, CDR2 ANQGSEA. The CDR3 extends over 14 amino acids. Written as DNA, the CDR3 is TGCAGCGTTGAGGGACACCGAAGCACAGATACGCAGTATTTT. Its translation: CSVEGHRSTDTQYF.

The chain recombines TRBV13 with TRBJ2-3; 12 nucleotides match TRBD2. The CDR3 length is 16 residues. The V and J ends lost 5 bases and 0 bases, in that order; junction bases with no gene match: 3. Germline V gene lookup returns CDR1 PRHDT and CDR2 FYEKMQ (reference sequence). CDR3: CASSGGTSGSTDTQYF. The CDR3 DNA sequence: TGTGCCAGCAGCGGGGGGACTAGCGGGAGCACAGATACGCAGTATTTT.

V and J are TRBV7-6 and TRBJ2-2; 15 positions agree with TRBD2. The CDR3 loop spans 19 amino acids. With 4 bases clipped from V and 0 bases from J, the junction kept 6 bases outside the gene matches. Germline values: CDR1 SGHVS, CDR2 FNYEAQ. The CDR3 nucleotides are TGTGCCAGCAGCTACAGAGGGACTAGCGGGAGGCCGAACACCGGGGAGCTGTTTTTT. Translation gives CASSYRGTSGRPNTGELFF. The full variable domain, its missing parts supplied by reference TRBV7-6 and TRBJ2-2, is GAGVSQSPRYKVTKRGQDVALRCDPISGHVSLYWYRQALGQGPEFLTYFNYEAQQDKSGLPNDRFSAERPEGSISTLTIQRTEQRDSAMYRCASSYRGTSGRPNTGELFFGEGSRLTVL.

This sequence joins TRBV9 and TRBJ2-3; possible D gene TRBD1, 6 bases. Trimming took off 3 bases at V and 4 bases at J, with 9 bases between the two ends. Germline CDR1 and CDR2: SGDLS and YYNGEE. CDR3 size: 13 residues. CDR3 sequence: CASSGDNSDTQYF. The CDR3 DNA reads as TGTGCCAGCAGCGGGGACAATTCAGATACGCAGTATTTT.

This clone was seen only a few times. The V and J genes are TRBV7-9 and TRBJ2-3; a weak D match, TRBD2 (6 bases). CDR3 size: 15 residues. Looked up from germline, CDR1 is SEHNR and CDR2 is FQNEAQ (reference sequence). Trimming removed 2 bases from V and 6 bases from J, with 15 bases in between. CDR3 DNA sequence: TGTGCCAGCAGCTTAACTGGCGGGAAAGGGGATACGCAGTATTTT. Protein product: CASSLTGGKGDTQYF. Supplemented by reference TRBV7-9 and TRBJ2-3, the full variable domain reads DTGVSQNPRHKITKRGQNVTFRCDPISEHNRLYWYRQTLGQGPEFLTYFQNEAQLEKSRLLSDRFSAERPKGSFSTLEIQRTEQGDSAMYLCASSLTGGKGDTQYFGPGTRLTVL.

This clone has only one observation. The rearrangement links TRBV29-1 to TRBJ1-2, with D uncertain. Germline-derived CDR1 and CDR2 are SQVTM and ANQGSEA. This CDR3 has 10 residues. Trimming cost V 7 bases and J 4 bases, with 7 bases left between them. In DNA, the CDR3 is TGCAGCGCCGGGATCTATGGCTACACCTTC. Translated: CSAGIYGYTF.

The chain is built from TRBV9 and TRBJ1-1; a weak D match, TRBD1 (6 bases). Deletions cut 4 bases from V and 2 bases from J, with 9 bases between. The CDR3 loop spans 13 amino acids. Per germline, CDR1 SGDLS and CDR2 YYNGEE. The CDR3 region is CASSPGTNTEAFF. The DNA for the CDR3 is TGTGCCAGCAGCCCAGGGACAAACACTGAAGCTTTCTTT.

This chain joins TRBV5-4 and TRBJ2-7; the match to TRBD1 covers 7 bases. With 0 bases clipped from V and 1 base from J, the junction kept 1 base outside the gene matches. The CDR3 spans 14 residues. Per germline, CDR1 SGHNT and CDR2 YYREEE (reference sequence). The CDR3 loop is CASSLEGASYEQYF. The CDR3 DNA sequence: TGTGCCAGCAGCTTGGAGGGGGCATCCTACGAGCAGTACTTC.

This sequence joins TRBV7-9 and TRBJ2-2; possibly TRBD1 for D (7 bases). The germline V and J ends were trimmed by 10 bases and 3 bases, with 15 bases remaining between them. This CDR3 region has 14 residues. The germline gives CDR1 SEHNR, CDR2 FQNEAQ (reference sequence). CDR3 nucleotides: TGTGCCACCGGGGCAGGGGGGCACACCGGGGAGCTGTTTTTT. It is translated as CATGAGGHTGELFF.

This clone was seen only a few times. The V and J genes are TRBV7-2 and TRBJ2-7; D may be TRBD2 (5 bases). The germline gives CDR1 SGHTA, CDR2 FQGNSA. V gave up 4 bases and J gave up 2 bases, with 9 bases separating them. The CDR3 consists of 13 residues. The CDR3 DNA is TGTGCCAGCAGCTCCACGGGGACCTACGAGCAGTACTTC. Translation gives CASSSTGTYEQYF.

Concerning this clone: Compared with germline, one end of the junction differs, possibly owing to a read error. The chain combines TRBV19 with TRBJ1-2; D gene uncertain. CDR3 size: 13 residues. In germline, CDR1 is LNHDA, CDR2 SQIVND (reference sequence). CDR3 sequence reads: CASSSPGLYGHTF. The CDR3, as DNA: TGTGCCAGTAGTTCTCCAGGCCTCTATGGCCACACCTTC.